A few counts support the clone carrying this T cell receptor (beta chain). Its target is not known. The entry originates in a study of graft-versus-host responses after intestinal transplantation. In the study overall: Those transplanted obtained multivisceral, liver-intestinal, or isolated intestinal grafts. Anti-thymocyte globulin induction preceded two to four years of tacrolimus and steroid maintenance in all recipients. Findings and caveats of the study: Researchers found peak circulating GvH clone levels linked to early post-transplant HvG declines. High graft-versus-host to host-versus-graft T cell clonal ratios marked allografts of patients with graft-donor macrochimerism.

TCRdb's table, derived via immunoSEQ multiplex PCR, lists solely in-frame clones and lacks some. In the table there are approximately 100,000 clones, about 84% of which are singletons. This CDR3 is built from 13 residues. Germline CDR1 and CDR2: GTSNPN and SVGIG (reference sequence). Trimming left V 1 base short and J 11 bases short, with 18 bases between. The TCR comes from a human patient who received an intestinal transplant, so some T cells may come from the graft donor. Sample: PBMCs, taken 255 days after intestinal transplant. The chain links TRBV30 to TRBJ2-7; D possibly matches TRBD1 or TRBD2 (7 bases each). The CDR3 sequence is CAWSARQGGVKYF. CDR3 nucleotides: TGTGCCTGGAGTGCCCGGCAGGGGGGGGTCAAGTACTTC.